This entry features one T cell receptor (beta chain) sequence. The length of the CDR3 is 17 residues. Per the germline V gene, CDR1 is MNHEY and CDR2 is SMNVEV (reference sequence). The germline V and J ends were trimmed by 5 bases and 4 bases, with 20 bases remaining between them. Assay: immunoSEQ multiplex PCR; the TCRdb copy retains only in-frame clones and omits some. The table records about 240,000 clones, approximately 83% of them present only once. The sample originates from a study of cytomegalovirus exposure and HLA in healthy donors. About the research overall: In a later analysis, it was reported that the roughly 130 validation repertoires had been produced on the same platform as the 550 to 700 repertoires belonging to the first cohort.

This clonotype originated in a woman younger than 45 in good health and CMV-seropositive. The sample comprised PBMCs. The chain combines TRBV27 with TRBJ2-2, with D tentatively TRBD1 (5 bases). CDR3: CASSPKRQPLLTGELFF. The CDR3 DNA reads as TGTGCCAGCAGTCCGAAGCGACAGCCCTTACTCACCGGGGAGCTGTTTTTT.